This entry features one T cell receptor beta chain sequence. What it binds is unknown. The data stem from a study of T cell responses to AZD1222 COVID-19 vaccine. In germline, CDR1 is PRHDT, CDR2 FYEKMQ (reference sequence). V dropped 5 bases and J dropped 5; count of bases not matched to a gene: 27. This CDR3 is 20 amino acids long. Some clones are missing from TCRdb's copy, which holds only in-frame ones; the method was immunoSEQ multiplex PCR. The sample records around 200,000 clones, just over 85% being singletons. The study's findings and limits: Donors in the cohort were predominantly white British and more often female, and clonal diversity was possibly underestimated.

J is TRBJ2-7 and V is TRBV13; 7 bases align to TRBD2. The clonotype originates from an adult in good health. This sample comprised peripheral blood, obtained on day 0 of AZD1222 vaccination. CDR3 protein: CASSPPAAERGPSSGDEQYF. The CDR3 DNA reads as TGTGCCAGCAGCCCACCCGCGGCGGAGCGGGGTCCTTCCTCCGGCGACGAGCAGTACTTC.